The 30 T cell receptor beta chains reported below all come from one sample, sequenced in a study of T cells after yellow fever vaccination. TCRdb ran MiXCR on the 5' RACE reads and lists one entry per CDR3 protein. In the table there are under 150,000 distinct CDR3 sequences, 7% to 9% of which are singletons. The specimen comprised CD4+ T cells sorted from PBMCs, sampled 5 days after the yellow fever booster vaccination. These TCRs come from a man aged 25 to 45 who received the YFV17D yellow fever vaccine.

A word on this clonotype: A read error may explain this, as a much larger clone is one base away. This chain joins TRBV2 and TRBJ2-1, with a tentative D call TRBD2 (5 bases). This CDR3 contains 15 residues. CDR1 is SNHLY and CDR2 is FYNNEI in the germline V gene. The CDR3 region is CASSGSGNSYNEKFF. CDR3 bases: TGTGCCAGCAGTGGTTCGGGAAACTCCTACAATGAGAAGTTCTTC.

This clonotype showed up many times. This chain connects TRBV5-1 to TRBJ2-7; D might be TRBD2 (6 bases). CDR1 and CDR2 (germline): SGHRS, YFSETQ. Deletions cut 0 bases from V and 5 bases from J, with 18 bases between. This CDR3 contains 16 residues. CDR3 nucleotide sequence: TGCGCCAGCAGCTTGGCCGTGGGAAGCGGGTCCGACGAGCAGTACTTC. Protein: CASSLAVGSGSDEQYF.

This clonotype was seen repeatedly, ten times or more. The chain carries TRBV29-1 and TRBJ2-3; D gene uncertain. V was pared by 2 bases and J by 3 bases, with 6 bases between. The CDR3 sequence is 12 residues long. Germline V CDR1 and CDR2: SQVTM, ANQGSEA. This CDR3 is CSVEPLTDTQYF. The CDR3, as DNA: TGCAGCGTTGAACCTCTGACAGATACGCAGTATTTT.

This clonotype has ten or more counts. V usage is TRBV30 and J usage is TRBJ2-1; a possible D gene is TRBD1 (6 bases). Germline loops: CDR1 GTSNPN, CDR2 SVGIG (reference sequence). The V and J ends lost 2 bases and 1 base respectively, with 21 bases between them. The CDR3 runs 18 residues. DNA for the CDR3: TGTGCCTGGAGTACCCCGGGGACAACCCACGGGTCCTACAATGAGCAGTTCTTC. It specifies CAWSTPGTTHGSYNEQFF.

In its sample, this clonotype was seen many times. V usage is TRBV7-2 and J usage is TRBJ2-5; 7 bases fit TRBD2. This CDR3 spans 14 amino acids. The J segment lost 5 bases and the V segment lost 5 bases, leaving 8 bases of the junction unmatched. From germline, CDR1 is SGHTA and CDR2 FQGNSA. The CDR3 loop reads CASSQAGRGETQYF. CDR3 nucleotides: TGTGCCAGCAGCCAAGCGGGACGGGGGGAGACCCAGTACTTC. The full variable domain, rest sourced from reference TRBV7-2 and TRBJ2-5, is GAGVSQSPSNKVTEKGKDVELRCDPISGHTALYWYRQSLGQGLEFLIYFQGNSAPDKSGLPSDRFSAERTGGSVSTLTIQRTQQEDSAVYLCASSQAGRGETQYFGPGTRLLVL.

This clonotype has a handful of counts. V and J are TRBV5-4 and TRBJ2-1; the match to TRBD1 covers 7 bases. The germline CDR1 and CDR2 sequences are SGHNT and YYREEE (reference sequence). V lost 4 bases to trimming and J lost 8 bases; unmatched junction nucleotides: 6. CDR3 length equals 13 residues. In DNA, the CDR3 is TGTGCCAGCAGCGGGGGACAGTCGGATGAGCAGTTCTTC. This sequence encodes CASSGGQSDEQFF.

Ten or more counts support this clonotype. The DNA of the CDR3 is TGTGCCAGCCACCTCCAGCAGGATTTCGATTCACCCCTCCACTTT. Encoded protein: CASHLQQDFDSPLHF. The chain recombines TRBV28 with TRBJ1-6; unclear D gene. Trimming left V 8 bases short and J 8 bases short, with 19 bases between. Germline V gene sequence: CDR1 MDHEN, CDR2 SYDVKM. CDR3 size: 15 residues.

There are many counts of this clonotype. The gene calls are TRBV29-1 and TRBJ2-1, with D unclear. The CDR3 is 15 residues long. Trimming took off 1 base at V and 0 bases at J, with 10 bases between the two ends. Per germline, CDR1 SQVTM and CDR2 ANQGSEA. The CDR3 DNA reads TGCAGCGTTGAAGTACATTTTTTCTCCTACAATGAGCAGTTCTTC. It specifies CSVEVHFFSYNEQFF.

This clonotype has ten or more counts. This rearrangement joins TRBV6-6 to TRBJ2-7; D tentatively reads TRBD1 or TRBD2 (6 bases each). V was cut by 2 bases and J by 6 bases, with 8 bases left in between. The CDR3 sequence is 12 residues long. Germline-derived CDR1 and CDR2 are MNHNY and SVGAGI (reference sequence). The DNA of the CDR3 is TGTGCCAGCAGTTACCCGGGGGCCGAGCAGTACTTC. Its protein product is CASSYPGAEQYF.

There are many counts of this clonotype. This chain links TRBV11-2 with TRBJ2-3, with 11 bases fitting TRBD2. Looked up from germline, CDR1 is SGHAT and CDR2 is FQNNGV. The CDR3 extends over 19 amino acids. V lost 4 bases, J lost 8 bases, and 20 bases stayed unmatched. CDR3 sequence (DNA): TGTGCCAGCAGCTCCAGAGGGGGACTAGCGGCCTCCATAGAGGTTACGCAGTATTTT. It yields the protein CASSSRGGLAASIEVTQYF. The full variable domain, completed using reference TRBV11-2 and TRBJ2-3, is EAGVAQSPRYKIIEKRQSVAFWCNPISGHATLYWYQQILGQGPKLLIQFQNNGVVDDSQLPKDRFSAERLKGVDSTLKIQPAKLEDSAVYLCASSSRGGLAASIEVTQYFGPGTRLTVL.

This clonotype appeared many times. The DNA of the CDR3 is TGCGCCAGCAGCTTTTTACGGGAGGGCCGCTACGAGCAGTACTTC. Amino acids: CASSFLREGRYEQYF. The V gene is TRBV5-1, the J gene TRBJ2-7; 8 positions match TRBD2. J was trimmed by 3 bases and V by 2 bases; bases with no gene match: 7. CDR3 length equals 15 residues. Per germline, CDR1 SGHRS and CDR2 YFSETQ.

This clonotype was detected many times. This sequence joins TRBV7-2 and TRBJ2-2; D unclear. V gave up 3 bases and J gave up 7 bases, with 15 bases separating them. The length of the CDR3 is 15 residues. Per germline, CDR1 SGHTA and CDR2 FQGNSA. In DNA form, the CDR3 reads TGTGCCAGCAGCTTCTCTGAGAGCGATGGCGGGGAGCTGTTTTTT. It encodes CASSFSESDGGELFF.

The genes are TRBV12-3 or TRBV12-4 and TRBJ2-7; D is perhaps TRBD2 (6 bases). The CDR3 spans 14 residues. V gave up 1 base and J gave up 3 bases, with 10 bases separating them. For the CDR3, the DNA is TGTGCCAGCAGTTTAGGGGCTAGCGTCTACGAGCAGTACTTC. Amino acid sequence: CASSLGASVYEQYF.

This clonotype appeared many times. The chain recombines TRBV20-1 with TRBJ2-5; 14 bases fit TRBD2. The CDR3 is made up of 17 amino acids. The V segment lost 2 bases and the J segment 4 bases; nucleotides outside the gene matches: 9. Per the germline V gene, CDR1 is DFQATT and CDR2 is SNEGSKA (reference sequence). CDR3 region: CSARIAPGLAGAETQYF. CDR3 nucleotides: TGCAGTGCTAGAATCGCCCCGGGACTAGCGGGAGCAGAGACCCAGTACTTC.

J is TRBJ2-2 and V is TRBV7-2; the match to TRBD2 covers 15 bases. The germline V gene encodes CDR1 SGHTA and CDR2 FQGNSA. J gave up 5 bases and V 4 bases, and 2 bases lay outside the gene matches. The CDR3 extends over 16 amino acids. CDR3 DNA: TGTGCCAGCAGCTCCGGGACTAGCGGGGGGACCGGGGAGCTGTTTTTT. It encodes CASSSGTSGGTGELFF. The full variable domain, completed using reference TRBV7-2 and TRBJ2-2, is GAGVSQSPSNKVTEKGKDVELRCDPISGHTALYWYRQSLGQGLEFLIYFQGNSAPDKSGLPSDRFSAERTGGSVSTLTIQRTQQEDSAVYLCASSSGTSGGTGELFFGEGSRLTVL.

This clonotype was picked up many times. The rearrangement links TRBV28 to TRBJ2-3; TRBD1 is a possible D gene (5 bases). There are 15 residues in the CDR3. V lost 3 bases and J 0 bases, leaving 10 bases between the germline ends. Germline CDR1 and CDR2: MDHEN and SYDVKM. Here the CDR3 reads CASSFGADSTDTQYF. The CDR3 DNA reads as TGTGCCAGCAGTTTTGGGGCCGACAGCACAGATACGCAGTATTTT.

This clonotype was seen at least ten times. This chain uses TRBV4-3 with TRBJ1-2; a weak D match, TRBD1 (5 bases). V was cut by 0 bases and J by 1 base, with 12 bases left in between. Germline V gene lookup returns CDR1 LGHNA and CDR2 YSLEER. The CDR3 totals 16 residues. CDR3 protein: CASSQDRPGGNYGYTF. The DNA of the CDR3 is TGCGCCAGCAGCCAAGATAGGCCGGGGGGTAACTATGGCTACACCTTC.

For this clonotype: This may stem from a read error, because a much larger clone lies one nucleotide away. The chain joins TRBV5-5 to TRBJ2-1; D uncertain. The germline V gene has CDR1 SGHKS and CDR2 YYEKEE (reference sequence). The CDR3 is 17 amino acids. The V and J ends lost 4 bases and 5 bases respectively, with 22 bases between them. The CDR3: CASSPPPRRQSHNEQFF. DNA for the CDR3: TGTGCCAGCAGCCCTCCCCCCAGGCGCCAGTCCCACAATGAGCAGTTCTTC.

This clonotype was counted ten times or more. The chain couples TRBV15 to TRBJ1-3; no reliable D call. The germline V gene encodes CDR1 LNHNV and CDR2 YYDKDF (reference sequence). The CDR3 has 14 amino acids. V lost 5 bases to trimming and J lost 0 bases, with 8 bases between them. The CDR3 nucleotides read TGTGCCACCAGCGAGGACGCCTCTGGAAACACCATATATTTT. It encodes CATSEDASGNTIYF.

This clonotype was seen at least ten times. The genes are TRBV7-2 and TRBJ2-1; D may be TRBD2 (6 bases). The CDR3 is made up of 15 amino acids. Looked up from germline, CDR1 is SGHTA and CDR2 is FQGNSA. Trimming stripped 4 bases from V and 7 bases from J, with 17 bases between. CDR3 protein: CASSSLAASRNEQFF. In DNA form, the CDR3 reads TGTGCCAGCAGCTCATTAGCGGCCTCGCGTAATGAGCAGTTCTTC. Using reference TRBV7-2 and TRBJ2-1 for the parts outside the CDR3, the full variable domain is GAGVSQSPSNKVTEKGKDVELRCDPISGHTALYWYRQSLGQGLEFLIYFQGNSAPDKSGLPSDRFSAERTGGSVSTLTIQRTQQEDSAVYLCASSSLAASRNEQFFGPGTRLTVL.

This clonotype came up many times. The rearrangement joins TRBV12-5 to TRBJ1-2; TRBD1 aligns across 7 bases. V trimming: 4 bases; J trimming: 3 bases; junction bases outside the gene matches: 14. Germline assignment: CDR1 LGHNT and CDR2 FRNRAP. CDR3 length equals 17 residues. CDR3 amino acids: CASGSGWDRTKDYGYTF. As DNA, the CDR3 is TGTGCTAGTGGTTCGGGGTGGGACAGAACTAAGGACTATGGCTACACCTTC.

This clonotype was counted at least ten times. The chain uses TRBV20-1 and TRBJ2-7; D is perhaps TRBD1 (6 bases). CDR3 size: 13 residues. Trimming shortened V by 5 bases and J by 5 bases, and 16 bases separated the two germline ends. CDR1 is DFQATT, CDR2 SNEGSKA, per germline (reference sequence). The chain's CDR3 is CSAWKQGTNEQYF. In DNA form, the CDR3 reads TGCAGTGCTTGGAAACAGGGTACCAACGAGCAGTACTTC.

In this sample, this clonotype turned up many times. J is TRBJ1-1 and V is TRBV29-1, with D unclear. The ends were cut back, 7 bases at V and 4 bases at J, with 7 bases in the middle. This CDR3 comprises 10 residues. Germline V gives CDR1 SQVTM, CDR2 ANQGSEA. The CDR3, as DNA: TGCAGCGGCGAGATCACTGAAGCTTTCTTT. Translation: CSGEITEAFF.

This clonotype was observed a few times. The rearrangement uses TRBV7-2 and TRBJ1-6; D ambiguous. V lost 1 base, J lost 10 bases, and 11 bases lay in between. Germline loops: CDR1 SGHTA, CDR2 FQGNSA. The CDR3 runs to 14 residues. The CDR3 loop reads CASSLEGGISPLHF. DNA for the CDR3: TGTGCCAGCAGCTTAGAAGGAGGGATATCACCCCTCCACTTT.

V is TRBV7-2 and J is TRBJ2-3; TRBD2 agrees at 16 bases. The CDR3 is 17 residues long. J gave up 4 bases and V 4 bases, and 5 bases lay outside the gene matches. Germline CDR1 SGHTA, CDR2 FQGNSA. CDR3 region: CASSSEGTSGRADTQYF. The DNA of the CDR3 is TGTGCCAGCAGCTCTGAAGGGACTAGCGGGAGGGCAGATACGCAGTATTTT.

The rearrangement joins TRBV12-3 or TRBV12-4 to TRBJ1-1, with unresolved D. The CDR3 contains 14 residues. Trimming shortened V by 4 bases and J by 0 bases, and 9 bases separated the two germline ends. This chain's CDR3 is CASSSQNMNTEAFF. CDR3 bases: TGTGCCAGCAGTTCTCAGAACATGAACACTGAAGCTTTCTTT.

This clonotype was detected only a few times. The chain combines TRBV7-2 with TRBJ2-3; weak D call: TRBD2 (5 bases). The germline CDR1 and CDR2 sequences are SGHTA and FQGNSA. The CDR3 extends over 15 amino acids. V was trimmed by 2 bases and J by 5 bases, leaving 14 bases between them. In nucleotides, the CDR3 is TGTGCCAGCAGCTTAAGTATGAGCGGTGGAGATACGCAGTATTTT. Translation gives CASSLSMSGGDTQYF.

The V and J genes are TRBV5-1 and TRBJ2-3, with TRBD2 as a possible D gene (7 bases). The CDR3 extends over 15 amino acids. CDR1 SGHRS and CDR2 YFSETQ come from the germline V gene. V was shortened by 4 bases and J by 1 base, with 13 bases between the two germline ends. The CDR3 DNA reads TGCGCCAGCAGCATGGGGGGGCGAGGCACAGATACGCAGTATTTT. Its translation: CASSMGGRGTDTQYF.

This clonotype has a handful of counts. The chain carries TRBV5-4 and TRBJ2-5, with D possibly matching TRBD1 (7 bases). V shed 4 bases and J shed 5 bases, with 15 bases lying between them. The CDR3 length is 14 residues. Germline CDR1 SGHNT, CDR2 YYREEE (reference sequence). The CDR3 loop reads CASSAAAGGETQYF. The CDR3 region has the DNA TGTGCCAGCAGCGCCGCGGCAGGGGGGGAGACCCAGTACTTC.

At least ten counts were recorded for this clonotype. V gene TRBV5-1 combines with J gene TRBJ2-7; D may match TRBD1 or TRBD2 (5 bases each). Germline CDR1 is SGHRS and CDR2 is YFSETQ. The germline V and J ends were trimmed by 4 bases and 5 bases, with 16 bases remaining between them. The length of the CDR3 is 14 residues. The CDR3 loop reads CASSARMGTNEQYF. In DNA form, the CDR3 reads TGCGCCAGCAGCGCCCGCATGGGGACCAACGAGCAGTACTTC. Full variable domain (outside the CDR3, taken from reference TRBV5-1 and TRBJ2-7): KAGVTQTPRYLIKTRGQQVTLSCSPISGHRSVSWYQQTPGQGLQFLFEYFSETQRNKGNFPGRFSGRQFSNSRSEMNVSTLELGDSALYLCASSARMGTNEQYFGPGTRLTVT.